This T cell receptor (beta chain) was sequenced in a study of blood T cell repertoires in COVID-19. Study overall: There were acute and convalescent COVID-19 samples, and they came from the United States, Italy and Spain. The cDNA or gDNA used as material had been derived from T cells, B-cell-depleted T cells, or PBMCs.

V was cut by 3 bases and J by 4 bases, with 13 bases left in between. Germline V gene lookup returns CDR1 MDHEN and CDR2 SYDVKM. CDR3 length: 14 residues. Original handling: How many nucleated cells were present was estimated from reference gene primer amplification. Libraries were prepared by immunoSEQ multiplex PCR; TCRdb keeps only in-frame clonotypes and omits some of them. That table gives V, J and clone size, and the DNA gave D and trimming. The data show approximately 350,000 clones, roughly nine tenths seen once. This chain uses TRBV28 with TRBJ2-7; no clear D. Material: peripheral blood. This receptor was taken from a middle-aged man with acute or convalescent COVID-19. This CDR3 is CASSLGSNLYEQYF. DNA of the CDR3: TGTGCCAGCAGTTTGGGCAGCAACTTATACGAGCAGTACTTC.